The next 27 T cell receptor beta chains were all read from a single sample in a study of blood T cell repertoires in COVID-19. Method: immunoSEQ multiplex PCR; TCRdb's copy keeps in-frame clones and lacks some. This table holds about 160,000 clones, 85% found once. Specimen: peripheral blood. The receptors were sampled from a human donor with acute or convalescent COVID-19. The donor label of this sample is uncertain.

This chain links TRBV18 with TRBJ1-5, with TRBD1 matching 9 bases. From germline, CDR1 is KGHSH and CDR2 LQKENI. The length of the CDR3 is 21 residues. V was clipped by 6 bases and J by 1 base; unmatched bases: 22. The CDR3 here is CASSRSHNIVGTGRSNQPQHF. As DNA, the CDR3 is TGTGCCAGCTCCCGCTCTCACAACATTGTGGGGACAGGGCGGAGCAATCAGCCCCAGCATTTT.

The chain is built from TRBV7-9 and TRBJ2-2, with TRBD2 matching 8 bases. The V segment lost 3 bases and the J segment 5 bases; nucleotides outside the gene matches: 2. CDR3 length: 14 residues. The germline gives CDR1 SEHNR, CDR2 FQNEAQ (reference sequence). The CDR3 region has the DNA TGTGCCAGCAGCTTTACGGGGGGGACCGGGGAGCTGTTTTTT. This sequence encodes CASSFTGGTGELFF.

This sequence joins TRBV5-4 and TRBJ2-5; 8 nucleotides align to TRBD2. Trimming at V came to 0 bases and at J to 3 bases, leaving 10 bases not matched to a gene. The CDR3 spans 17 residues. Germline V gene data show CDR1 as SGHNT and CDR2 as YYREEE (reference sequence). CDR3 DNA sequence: TGTGCCAGCAGCTTGGGGCGGCGGGGGGCCGGGGAAGAGACCCAGTACTTC. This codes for CASSLGRRGAGEETQYF.

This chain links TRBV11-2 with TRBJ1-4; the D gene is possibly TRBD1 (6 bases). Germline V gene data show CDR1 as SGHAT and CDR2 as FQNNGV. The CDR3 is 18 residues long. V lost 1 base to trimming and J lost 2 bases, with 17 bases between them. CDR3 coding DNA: TGTGCCAGCAGCTTAGTTGTGCAGGGGCATCGGACTAATGAAAAACTGTTTTTT. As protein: CASSLVVQGHRTNEKLFF.

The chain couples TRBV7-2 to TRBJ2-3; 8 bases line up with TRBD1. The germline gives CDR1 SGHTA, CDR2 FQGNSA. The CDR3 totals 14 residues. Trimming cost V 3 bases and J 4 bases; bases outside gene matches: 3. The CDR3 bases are TGTGCCAGCAGCTTTAACAGGGGGGCAGATACGCAGTATTTT. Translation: CASSFNRGADTQYF.

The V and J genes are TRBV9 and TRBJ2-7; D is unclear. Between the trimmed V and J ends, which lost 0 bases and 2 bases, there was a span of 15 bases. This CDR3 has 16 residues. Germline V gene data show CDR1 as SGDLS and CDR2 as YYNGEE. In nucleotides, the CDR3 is TGTGCCAGCAGCGTAGCCCCGGATCAACAGACCTACGAGCAGTACTTC. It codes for CASSVAPDQQTYEQYF. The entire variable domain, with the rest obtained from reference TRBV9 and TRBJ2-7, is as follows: DSGVTQTPKHLITATGQRVTLRCSPRSGDLSVYWYQQSLDQGLQFLIQYYNGEERAKGNILERFSAQQFPDLHSELNLSSLELGDSALYFCASSVAPDQQTYEQYFGPGTRLTVT.

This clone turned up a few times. The CDR3 here is CASSVGDLNTEAFF. For the CDR3, the DNA is TGTGCCAGCAGCGTTGGAGATTTGAACACTGAAGCTTTCTTT. This chain joins TRBV5-5 and TRBJ1-1; no clear D gene. CDR1 is SGHKS and CDR2 is YYEKEE in the germline V gene (reference sequence). The CDR3 consists of 14 residues. Trimming pared 4 bases from V and 0 bases from J, leaving 10 bases between.

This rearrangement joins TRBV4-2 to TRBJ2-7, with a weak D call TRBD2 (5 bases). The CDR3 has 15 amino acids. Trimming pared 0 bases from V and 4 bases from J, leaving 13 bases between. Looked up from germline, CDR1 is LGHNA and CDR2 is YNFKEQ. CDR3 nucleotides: TGTGCCAGCAGCCAAGATACCGGAGGAAAATACGAGCAGTACTTC. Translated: CASSQDTGGKYEQYF.

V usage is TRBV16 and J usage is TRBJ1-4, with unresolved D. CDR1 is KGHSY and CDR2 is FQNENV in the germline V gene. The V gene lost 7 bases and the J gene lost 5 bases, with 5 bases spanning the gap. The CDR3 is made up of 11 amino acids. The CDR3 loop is CASTLNEKLFF. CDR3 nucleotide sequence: TGTGCCAGCACCCTGAATGAAAAACTGTTTTTT.

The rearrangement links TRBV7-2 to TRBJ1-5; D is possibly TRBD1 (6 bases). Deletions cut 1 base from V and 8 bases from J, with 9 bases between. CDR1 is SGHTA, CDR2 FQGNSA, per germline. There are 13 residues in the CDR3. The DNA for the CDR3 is TGTGCCAGCAGCTTAGAGGGGGTTAAGCCCCAGCATTTT. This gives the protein CASSLEGVKPQHF.

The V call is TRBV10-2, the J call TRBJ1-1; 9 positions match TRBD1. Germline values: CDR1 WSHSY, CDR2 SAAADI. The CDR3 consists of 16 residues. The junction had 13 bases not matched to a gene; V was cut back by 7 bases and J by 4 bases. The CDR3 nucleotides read TGCGCCAGCAAGCCCGGGACAGGGTTGAGTGGCACTGAAGCTTTCTTT. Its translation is CASKPGTGLSGTEAFF.

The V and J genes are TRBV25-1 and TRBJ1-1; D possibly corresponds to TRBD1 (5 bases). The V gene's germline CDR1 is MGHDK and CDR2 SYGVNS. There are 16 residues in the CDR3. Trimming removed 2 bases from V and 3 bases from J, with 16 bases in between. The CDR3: CASSEQGLYTHTEAFF. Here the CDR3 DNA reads TGTGCCAGCAGTGAACAGGGACTATATACTCACACTGAAGCTTTCTTT.

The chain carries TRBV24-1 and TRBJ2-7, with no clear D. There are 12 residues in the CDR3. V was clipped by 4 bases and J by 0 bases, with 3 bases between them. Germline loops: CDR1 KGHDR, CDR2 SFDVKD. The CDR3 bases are TGTGCCACCAGTGACGGCTCCTACGAGCAGTACTTC. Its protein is CATSDGSYEQYF.

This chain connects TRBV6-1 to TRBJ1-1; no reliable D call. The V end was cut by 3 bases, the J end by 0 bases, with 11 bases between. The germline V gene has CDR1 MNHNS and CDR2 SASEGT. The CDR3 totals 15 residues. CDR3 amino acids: CASSESGMLNTEAFF. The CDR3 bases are TGTGCCAGCAGTGAGTCCGGGATGCTGAACACTGAAGCTTTCTTT.

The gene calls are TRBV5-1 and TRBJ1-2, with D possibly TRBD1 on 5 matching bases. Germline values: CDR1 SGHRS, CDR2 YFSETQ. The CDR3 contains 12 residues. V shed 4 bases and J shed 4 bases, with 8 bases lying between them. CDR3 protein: CASSGDSYGYTF. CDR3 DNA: TGCGCCAGCAGCGGAGACAGCTATGGCTACACCTTC.

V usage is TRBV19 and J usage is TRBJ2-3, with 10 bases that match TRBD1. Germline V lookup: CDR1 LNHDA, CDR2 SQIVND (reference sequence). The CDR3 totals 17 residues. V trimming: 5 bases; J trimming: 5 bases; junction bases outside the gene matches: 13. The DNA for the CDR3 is TGTGCCAGTAGTCTCGGAGAGGGACAGGGGTATAGAGATACGCAGTATTTT. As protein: CASSLGEGQGYRDTQYF.

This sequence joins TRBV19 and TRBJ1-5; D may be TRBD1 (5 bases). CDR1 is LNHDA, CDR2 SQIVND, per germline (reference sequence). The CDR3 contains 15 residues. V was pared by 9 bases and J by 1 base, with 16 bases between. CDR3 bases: TGTGCCAGCGCGGAGGGGCTGAGGAGCAATCAGCCCCAGCATTTT. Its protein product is CASAEGLRSNQPQHF.

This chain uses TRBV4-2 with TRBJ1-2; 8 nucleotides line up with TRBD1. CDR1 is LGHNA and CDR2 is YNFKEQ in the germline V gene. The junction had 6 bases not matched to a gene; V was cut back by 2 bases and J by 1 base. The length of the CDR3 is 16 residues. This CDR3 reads CASSQSQGANNYGYTF. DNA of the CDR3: TGTGCCAGCAGCCAATCGCAGGGGGCTAATAACTATGGCTACACCTTC.

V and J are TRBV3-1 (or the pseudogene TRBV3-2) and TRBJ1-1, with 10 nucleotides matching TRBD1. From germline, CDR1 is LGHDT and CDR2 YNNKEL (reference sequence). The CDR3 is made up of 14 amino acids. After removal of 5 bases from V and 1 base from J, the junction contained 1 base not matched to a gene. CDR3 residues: CASSRQGANTEAFF. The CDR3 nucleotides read TGTGCCAGCAGCAGACAGGGGGCGAACACTGAAGCTTTCTTT.

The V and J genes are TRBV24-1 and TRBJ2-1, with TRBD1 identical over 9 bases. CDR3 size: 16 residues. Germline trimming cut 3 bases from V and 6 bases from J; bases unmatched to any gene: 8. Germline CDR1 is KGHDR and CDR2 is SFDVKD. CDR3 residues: CATSDPGTGRSNEQFF. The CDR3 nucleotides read TGTGCCACCAGTGATCCCGGGACAGGGCGAAGCAATGAGCAGTTCTTC.

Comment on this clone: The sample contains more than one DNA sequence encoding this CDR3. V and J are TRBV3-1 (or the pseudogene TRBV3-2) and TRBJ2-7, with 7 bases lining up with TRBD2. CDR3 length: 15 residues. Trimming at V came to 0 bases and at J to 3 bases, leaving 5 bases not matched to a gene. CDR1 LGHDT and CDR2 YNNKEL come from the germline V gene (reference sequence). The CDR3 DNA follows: TGTGCCAGCAGCCAAGATCGACTAGCATTCTACGAGCAGTACTTC. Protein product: CASSQDRLAFYEQYF.

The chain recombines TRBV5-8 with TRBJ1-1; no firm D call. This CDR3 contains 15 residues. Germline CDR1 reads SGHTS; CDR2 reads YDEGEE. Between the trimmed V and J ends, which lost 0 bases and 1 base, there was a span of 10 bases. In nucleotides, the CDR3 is TGTGCCAGCAGCTTGGTTGGAGCCACGAACACTGAAGCTTTCTTT. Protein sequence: CASSLVGATNTEAFF. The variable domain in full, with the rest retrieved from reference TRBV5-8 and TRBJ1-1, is EAGVTQSPTHLIKTRGQQATLRCSPISGHTSVYWYQQALGLGLQFLLWYDEGEERNRGNFPPRFSGRQFPNYSSELNVNALELEDSALYLCASSLVGATNTEAFFGQGTRLTVV.

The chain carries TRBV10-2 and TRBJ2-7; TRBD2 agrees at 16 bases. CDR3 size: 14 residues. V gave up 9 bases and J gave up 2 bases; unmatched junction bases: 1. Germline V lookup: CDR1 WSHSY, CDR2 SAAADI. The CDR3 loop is CASGTSGGAYEQYF. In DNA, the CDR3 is TGCGCCAGTGGGACTAGCGGGGGGGCCTACGAGCAGTACTTC.

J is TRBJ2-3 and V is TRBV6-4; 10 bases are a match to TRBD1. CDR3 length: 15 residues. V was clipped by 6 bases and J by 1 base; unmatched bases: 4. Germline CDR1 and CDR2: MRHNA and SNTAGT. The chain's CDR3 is CASSLGQGGTDTQYF. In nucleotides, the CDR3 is TGTGCCAGCAGCCTCGGACAGGGGGGCACAGATACGCAGTATTTT.

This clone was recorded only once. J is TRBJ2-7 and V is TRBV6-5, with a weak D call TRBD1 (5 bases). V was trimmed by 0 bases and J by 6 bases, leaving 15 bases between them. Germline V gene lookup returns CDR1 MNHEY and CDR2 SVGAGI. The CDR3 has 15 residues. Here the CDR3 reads CASSYSGLWGAEQYF. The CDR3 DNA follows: TGTGCCAGCAGTTACTCCGGGCTGTGGGGCGCCGAGCAGTACTTC.

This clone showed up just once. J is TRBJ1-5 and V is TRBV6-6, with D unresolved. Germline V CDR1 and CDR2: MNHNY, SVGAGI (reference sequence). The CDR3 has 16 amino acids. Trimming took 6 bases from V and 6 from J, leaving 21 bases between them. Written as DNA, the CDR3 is TGTGCCAGCAGCCCTCGGGAAGGGAGGGTGGGTCAGCCCCAGCATTTT. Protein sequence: CASSPREGRVGQPQHF.

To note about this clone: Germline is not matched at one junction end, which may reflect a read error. CDR3 coding DNA: TGTGCCAGTACTGTCAGGGGGCTCTCAATGTTGGTCTTC. Amino acids: CASTVRGLSMLVF. The chain couples TRBV19 to TRBJ2-1; 8 bases map to TRBD1. This CDR3 comprises 13 residues. Germline CDR1 is LNHDA and CDR2 is SQIVND (reference sequence).